One and the same sample provided the 27 T cell receptor beta chains below, sequenced in a study of molecular identifiers for immune sequencing clone quantification. MiXCR was run by TCRdb on the PCR reads, yielding one entry per CDR3 protein. Among some 580,000 distinct CDR3 sequences listed, around 25% were seen once. Material: naive CD8+ T cells from blood, with Jurkat cell RNA spiked in. Subset of the sample: FACS-sorted CD8+CD4-CCR7+CD45RA+ naive T cells. The receptors here all came from a human donor in good health. Some libraries in this study had Jurkat cell RNA spiked in.

Only a few counts were recorded for this clonotype. The V gene is TRBV11-2, the J gene TRBJ1-1; 7 bases agree with TRBD1. After removal of 3 bases from V and 5 bases from J, the junction contained 12 bases not matched to a gene. Germline V gives CDR1 SGHAT, CDR2 FQNNGV. CDR3 length equals 16 residues. CDR3 protein: CASSLGRGQLSTEAFF. DNA for the CDR3: TGTGCCAGCAGCTTGGGAAGGGGGCAGCTTAGTACTGAAGCTTTCTTT.

The genes are TRBV19 and TRBJ2-1, with 8 bases lining up with TRBD1. Germline V CDR1 and CDR2: LNHDA, SQIVND (reference sequence). V trimming: 10 bases; J trimming: 9 bases; junction bases outside the gene matches: 8. The CDR3 consists of 12 residues. The CDR3 loop reads CATRTGLIEQFF. As DNA, the CDR3 is TGTGCCACCAGGACAGGGCTAATTGAGCAGTTCTTC.

This clonotype was detected only once. Possible read error: a much larger clone is one base away. V gene TRBV29-1 combines with J gene TRBJ1-2, with 12 bases aligning to TRBD1. Per germline, CDR1 SQVTM and CDR2 ANQGSEA. The ends lost 3 bases at V and 4 bases at J; junction bases unmatched: 6. This CDR3 is built from 15 residues. CDR3 coding DNA: TGCAGCGTTGAGGGACAGGGGGCGCGGGCCTATGGCTACACCTTC. It codes for CSVEGQGARAYGYTF.

This clonotype occurred a few times. A read error may account for a junction end that differs from germline. This chain joins TRBV27 and TRBJ2-7; D gene ambiguous. The germline V gene has CDR1 MNHEY and CDR2 SMNVEV (reference sequence). This CDR3 contains 13 residues. The CDR3 DNA is TGTGCCAGCAGTTACCGCAAGGAATACGGGCAGTACTTC. Residues: CASSYRKEYGQYF.

The genes are TRBV5-8 and TRBJ2-7; a possible D gene is TRBD1 (6 bases). V dropped 0 bases and J dropped 2 bases, with 18 bases sitting between them. CDR3 length: 17 residues. Germline V lookup: CDR1 SGHTS, CDR2 YDEGEE. In DNA form, the CDR3 reads TGTGCCAGCAGCTTGGCCGTGGGGACATGGAATACCTACGAGCAGTACTTC. This sequence encodes CASSLAVGTWNTYEQYF.

This clonotype was picked up many times. The DNA for the CDR3 is TGCGCCAGCAGCCAAGATAGGAGGGGGGCAATAACTGAAGCTTTCTTT. Translated, it gives CASSQDRRGAITEAFF. The rearrangement links TRBV4-3 to TRBJ1-1; TRBD1 might be the D (6 bases). V was cut by 0 bases and J by 5 bases, with 16 bases left in between. The CDR3 is made up of 16 amino acids. CDR1 is LGHNA, CDR2 YSLEER, per germline.

V is TRBV19 and J is TRBJ1-5, with D maybe TRBD1 (6 bases). V was clipped by 2 bases and J by 7 bases, with 12 bases between them. The CDR3 has 14 residues. CDR1 is LNHDA and CDR2 is SQIVND in the germline V gene (reference sequence). The CDR3 DNA reads TGTGCCAGTAGTATAACAGGGTCGTACCAGCCCCAGCATTTT. This translates into CASSITGSYQPQHF.

J is TRBJ2-5 and V is TRBV27, with D tentatively TRBD2 (6 bases). V was shortened by 2 bases and J by 4 bases, with 14 bases between the two germline ends. There are 15 residues in the CDR3. The germline V gene encodes CDR1 MNHEY and CDR2 SMNVEV (reference sequence). In DNA, the CDR3 is TGTGCCAGCAGTTTAATCCCCCGGGGGATAGAGACCCAGTACTTC. It yields the protein CASSLIPRGIETQYF.

Remarks on this clonotype: Without the conserved terminal phenylalanine or tryptophan, this CDR3 likely stems from a read error. The chain has TRBV27 and TRBJ1-6; D uncertain. CDR3 length equals 17 residues. V was shortened by 0 bases and J by 3 bases, with 12 bases between the two germline ends. The germline gives CDR1 MNHEY, CDR2 SMNVEV (reference sequence). CDR3 protein: CASSLSVGSLYNSPLHL. CDR3 in DNA: TGTGCCAGCAGTTTATCGGTGGGGTCTCTCTATAATTCACCCCTCCACCTT.

The chain uses TRBV7-3 and TRBJ2-3; TRBD2 matches 8 bases. The CDR3 has 15 residues. Germline CDR1 reads SGHTA; CDR2 reads FQGTGA. V lost 1 base and J lost 1; bases outside the gene matches: 1. The CDR3 nucleotides are TGTGCCAGCAGCTTAAAAGCGGGAGGCACAGATACGCAGTATTTT. It translates to CASSLKAGGTDTQYF. The variable domain in full, completed from reference TRBV7-3 and TRBJ2-3, reads GAGVSQTPSNKVTEKGKYVELRCDPISGHTALYWYRQSLGQGPEFLIYFQGTGAADDSGLPNDRFFAVRPEGSVSTLKIQRTERGDSAVYLCASSLKAGGTDTQYFGPGTRLTVL.

As for this clonotype: The junction differs from germline at one of its ends, possibly a read error. The chain is built from TRBV19 and TRBJ2-3, with TRBD1 identical over 8 bases. Per the germline V gene, CDR1 is LNHDA and CDR2 is SQIVND (reference sequence). The CDR3 extends over 15 amino acids. The CDR3 DNA reads TGTACCAGTAGCATTGGACAGGGAAAAGCAGATACGAAGTATTTT. Encoded protein: CTSSIGQGKADTKYF. The full variable domain, completed using reference TRBV19 and TRBJ2-3, is DGGITQSPKYLFRKEGQNVTLSCEQNLNHDAMYWYRQDPGQGLRLIYYSQIVNDFQKGDIAEGYSVSREKKESFPLTVTSAQKNPTAFYLCTSSIGQGKADTKYFGPGTRLTVL.

This clonotype was found many times. This chain connects TRBV7-9 to TRBJ1-1, with TRBD1 as a possible D gene (6 bases). Trimming removed 2 bases at V and 6 bases at J, with 19 bases between. This CDR3 is 16 amino acids long. Germline V gene data show CDR1 as SEHNR and CDR2 as FQNEAQ (reference sequence). The CDR3 protein is CASSLNRQGPWAEAFF. CDR3 nucleotides: TGTGCCAGCAGCTTAAATCGTCAGGGGCCGTGGGCTGAAGCTTTCTTT.

Of note for this clonotype: This may be a read error, as it is one base from a much larger clone. This chain uses TRBV7-8 with TRBJ2-4, with D possibly called TRBD1 or TRBD2 (5 bases each). V was clipped by 2 bases and J by 8 bases, with 19 bases between them. Germline V lookup: CDR1 SGHVS, CDR2 FQNEAQ. The length of the CDR3 is 16 residues. The CDR3: CASSLTGGRVEDIQYF. The CDR3 DNA reads TGTGCCAGCAGCTTAACTGGGGGTCGGGTAGAGGACATTCAGTACTTC.

This rearrangement joins TRBV6-2 or TRBV6-3 to TRBJ2-7; TRBD2 aligns across 7 bases. The CDR3 is 16 amino acids. Germline V gene data show CDR1 as MNHEY and CDR2 as SVGEGT. J gave up 1 base and V 0 bases, and 6 bases lay outside the gene matches. The CDR3 bases are TGTGCCAGCAGTTACTCGAGGAGCGGGGATTCCTACGAGCAGTACTTC. It is translated as CASSYSRSGDSYEQYF.

Worth noting for this clonotype: The junction differs from germline at one of its ends, possibly a read error. The J gene is TRBJ2-5, the V gene TRBV7-9, with D hard to call. Germline CDR1 SEHNR, CDR2 FQNEAQ (reference sequence). The CDR3 is 11 residues long. The CDR3 region is CASSTLETHYF. Here the CDR3 DNA reads TGTGCCAGCAGCACTCTTGAGACCCATTACTTC.

This clonotype was observed at least ten times. This chain links TRBV13 with TRBJ1-5; maybe TRBD1 (5 bases). V was shortened by 5 bases and J by 1 base, with 9 bases between the two germline ends. The CDR3 is made up of 14 amino acids. CDR1 PRHDT and CDR2 FYEKMQ come from the germline V gene (reference sequence). The CDR3 DNA is TGTGCCAGCAGCGCAGACAGAAGCAATCAGCCCCAGCATTTT. It yields the protein CASSADRSNQPQHF. Complete variable domain (other parts from reference TRBV13 and TRBJ1-5): AAGVIQSPRHLIKEKRETATLKCYPIPRHDTVYWYQQGPGQDPQFLISFYEKMQSDKGSIPDRFSAQQFSDYHSELNMSSLELGDSALYFCASSADRSNQPQHFGDGTRLSIL.

This clonotype was counted only a few times. This chain links TRBV28 with TRBJ2-7; D not resolved. CDR1 is MDHEN, CDR2 SYDVKM, per germline. There are 12 residues in the CDR3. V lost 3 bases and J lost 2, with 5 bases in between. The CDR3 spells CASSFATYEQYF. In DNA form, the CDR3 reads TGTGCCAGCAGTTTTGCGACCTACGAGCAGTACTTC.

As for this clonotype: A read error is possible here, since a much larger clone lies one base away. The rearrangement uses TRBV5-3 and TRBJ2-3, with D unclear. TRBV5-3 is filed as an ORF, its function uncertain. This CDR3 comprises 14 residues. The CDR3 reads CASSILSGTATQYF. The CDR3 DNA reads as TGTGCCAGCAGCATCCTGTCCGGAACAGCTACGCAGTATTTT.

V usage is TRBV7-9 and J usage is TRBJ2-7, with TRBD1 matching 10 bases. CDR1 and CDR2 from the germline V gene are SEHNR and FQNEAQ (reference sequence). Unmatched junction bases numbered 19, after V lost 5 bases and J lost 0 bases. The CDR3 spans 20 residues. CDR3 in DNA: TGTGCCAGCAGCCCGAGGATGGGACAGGGGCATTATTCTAACTCCTACGAGCAGTACTTC. Translation gives CASSPRMGQGHYSNSYEQYF.

This clonotype was counted at least ten times. The V gene is TRBV7-9, the J gene TRBJ1-1; D might be TRBD1 (5 bases). V lost 3 bases and J 4 bases, leaving 21 bases between the germline ends. The CDR3 is 17 residues long. Germline V gene sequence: CDR1 SEHNR, CDR2 FQNEAQ (reference sequence). CDR3 nucleotides: TGTGCCAGCAGCTTGGGGCAGGGTTCCATCGTTGGCACTGAAGCTTTCTTT. Protein sequence: CASSLGQGSIVGTEAFF. Full variable domain (outside the CDR3, taken from reference TRBV7-9 and TRBJ1-1): DTGVSQNPRHKITKRGQNVTFRCDPISEHNRLYWYRQTLGQGPEFLTYFQNEAQLEKSRLLSDRFSAERPKGSFSTLEIQRTEQGDSAMYLCASSLGQGSIVGTEAFFGQGTRLTVV.

The V gene is TRBV5-5, the J gene TRBJ2-5; 13 bases agree with TRBD2. Trimming at V came to 4 bases and at J to 5 bases, leaving 8 bases not matched to a gene. Germline loops: CDR1 SGHKS, CDR2 YYEKEE (reference sequence). This CDR3 spans 16 amino acids. CDR3 nucleotides: TGTGCCAGCAGCGCTGGGACTAGCGGGATCGTGGAGACCCAGTACTTC. The encoded protein is CASSAGTSGIVETQYF. The complete variable domain, with remaining parts taken from reference TRBV5-5 and TRBJ2-5, reads DAGVTQSPTHLIKTRGQQVTLRCSPISGHKSVSWYQQVLGQGPQFIFQYYEKEERGRGNFPDRFSARQFPNYSSELNVNALLLGDSALYLCASSAGTSGIVETQYFGPGTRLLVL.

J is TRBJ2-5 and V is TRBV25-1; TRBD2 matches 9 bases. V was pared by 2 bases and J by 4 bases, with 5 bases of the junction left unmatched. Germline CDR1 and CDR2: MGHDK and SYGVNS. The CDR3 length is 15 residues. CDR3 loop: CASSERGGRGETQYF. In nucleotides, the CDR3 is TGTGCCAGCAGTGAAAGGGGCGGGAGGGGAGAGACCCAGTACTTC.

The J gene is TRBJ2-5, the V gene TRBV11-2, with a possible D match to TRBD2 (6 bases). The V and J ends lost 0 bases and 2 bases respectively, with 13 bases between them. CDR1 and CDR2 from the germline V gene are SGHAT and FQNNGV. The CDR3 runs 16 residues. The CDR3 coding sequence is TGTGCCAGCAGCTTAGAGTGGCCGGGGGAACAAGAGACCCAGTACTTC. Translating gives CASSLEWPGEQETQYF.

Only a few counts were recorded for this clonotype. This may arise from a read error, as a much more abundant clone is one base away. This rearrangement joins TRBV7-3 to TRBJ2-3; 9 nucleotides match TRBD2. Germline CDR1 is SGHTA and CDR2 is FQGTGA. This CDR3 spans 15 amino acids. Trimming removed 2 bases from V and 2 bases from J; junction bases left unmatched: 2. The CDR3 DNA reads TGTGCCAGCAGCTTACTAGCGGGAATCACAGATACGCAGTATTTT. Its protein product is CASSLLAGITDTQYF. Full variable domain (missing parts from reference TRBV7-3 and TRBJ2-3): GAGVSQTPSNKVTEKGKYVELRCDPISGHTALYWYRQSLGQGPEFLIYFQGTGAADDSGLPNDRFFAVRPEGSVSTLKIQRTERGDSAVYLCASSLLAGITDTQYFGPGTRLTVL.

There are many counts of this clonotype. The genes are TRBV29-1 and TRBJ2-7, with D possibly TRBD1 on 6 matching bases. The CDR3 spans 13 residues. In germline, CDR1 is SQVTM, CDR2 ANQGSEA. The V and J ends lost 7 bases and 4 bases respectively, with 17 bases between them. CDR3 residues: CSALSQGPYEQYF. CDR3 DNA sequence: TGCAGCGCCCTATCGCAGGGGCCTTACGAGCAGTACTTC.

Note on this clonotype: A single base separates this from a much larger clone, so it may be a read error. The chain joins TRBV5-1 to TRBJ1-6; perhaps TRBD1 as D (5 bases). Trimming removed 2 bases from V and 8 bases from J, with 17 bases in between. CDR1 and CDR2 from the germline V gene are SGHRS and YFSETQ. CDR3 size: 16 residues. For the CDR3, the DNA is TGCGCCAGCAGCTTAGAAGGGACGGCCTCGGATTCACCCCTCCACTTT. Translated, it gives CASSLEGTASDSPLHF. Full variable domain (missing parts from reference TRBV5-1 and TRBJ1-6): KAGVTQTPRYLIKTRGQQVTLSCSPISGHRSVSWYQQTPGQGLQFLFEYFSETQRNKGNFPGRFSGRQFSNSRSEMNVSTLELGDSALYLCASSLEGTASDSPLHFGNGTRLTVT.

The rearrangement joins TRBV4-3 to TRBJ2-2, with a possible D match to TRBD1 (6 bases). CDR1 and CDR2 (germline): LGHNA, YSLEER. This CDR3 contains 18 residues. V dropped 0 bases and J dropped 6 bases, with 20 bases sitting between them. CDR3 DNA: TGCGCCAGCAGCCAAGATTATACGGTCAGGGGCGGAGCCGGGGAGCTGTTTTTT. As protein: CASSQDYTVRGGAGELFF.